This passage covers 21 T cell receptor beta chains from one sample sequenced in a study of technical replicates of blood from a handful of donors. TCRdb's table, derived via immunoSEQ multiplex PCR, lists solely in-frame clones and lacks some. The repertoire consists of around 70,000 clones, with under 98% occurring once and the leading ten covering 0.25% to 0.3%. The sequencing input was T cells isolated from PBMCs. The receptors stem from a human donor in good health.

The genes are TRBV29-1 and TRBJ1-1; no clear D. CDR1 is SQVTM, CDR2 ANQGSEA, per germline. Trimming stripped 5 bases from V and 0 bases from J, with 7 bases between. This CDR3 region has 12 residues. Written as DNA, the CDR3 is TGCAGCGTTTGTACGGTGAACACTGAAGCTTTCTTT. It specifies CSVCTVNTEAFF.

This chain uses TRBV7-9 with TRBJ1-2; D possibly corresponds to TRBD1 (5 bases). V was cut by 1 base and J by 6 bases, with 9 bases left in between. CDR1 is SEHNR, CDR2 FQNEAQ, per germline (reference sequence). This CDR3 is 13 amino acids long. DNA for the CDR3: TGTGCCAGCAGCTTAGATGCAGGGCATGGCTACACCTTC. This translates into CASSLDAGHGYTF.

The chain has TRBV28 and TRBJ2-4, with 11 bases identical to TRBD2. CDR3 length: 17 residues. The germline CDR1 and CDR2 sequences are MDHEN and SYDVKM. The ends lost 3 bases at V and 10 bases at J; junction bases unmatched: 14. The CDR3 protein is CASSLWDISGRDPIQYF. In nucleotides, the CDR3 is TGTGCCAGCAGTTTGTGGGACATTAGCGGGAGGGACCCAATTCAGTACTTC.

This rearrangement joins TRBV12-5 to TRBJ2-1, with 14 bases that match TRBD2. The germline gives CDR1 LGHNT, CDR2 FRNRAP. The CDR3 extends over 16 amino acids. V gave up 5 bases and J gave up 4 bases; unmatched junction bases: 4. The CDR3 DNA reads TGTGCTAGTGGTCCCGGACTAGCGGGAGGTTACAATGAGCAGTTCTTC. Its translation: CASGPGLAGGYNEQFF.

This clone was recorded once. The chain couples TRBV7-9 to TRBJ2-7, with 7 bases aligning to TRBD2. There are 13 residues in the CDR3. J lost 5 bases, V lost 5 bases, and 6 bases had no gene match. In germline, CDR1 is SEHNR, CDR2 FQNEAQ (reference sequence). CDR3: CASSPRGGDEQYF. The DNA for the CDR3 is TGTGCCAGCAGCCCGCGGGGAGGGGACGAGCAGTACTTC.

V usage is TRBV10-3 and J usage is TRBJ2-5, with 7 bases that match TRBD2. The germline V gene encodes CDR1 ENHRY and CDR2 SYGVKD. V shed 4 bases and J 1 base; nucleotides not matched to a gene: 0. This CDR3 contains 13 residues. CDR3 coding DNA: TGTGCCATCAGTGGGGGGGGCCAAGAGACCCAGTACTTC. It specifies CAISGGGQETQYF.

V is TRBV5-1 and J is TRBJ2-7, with 11 bases aligning to TRBD2. The germline V gene encodes CDR1 SGHRS and CDR2 YFSETQ. The CDR3 spans 15 residues. V shed 4 bases and J 2 bases; nucleotides not matched to a gene: 5. The chain's CDR3 is CASSPGTSGTYEQYF. CDR3 nucleotides: TGCGCCAGCAGCCCAGGGACTAGCGGTACCTACGAGCAGTACTTC. Looking up the rest from reference TRBV5-1 and TRBJ2-7 gives the full variable domain: KAGVTQTPRYLIKTRGQQVTLSCSPISGHRSVSWYQQTPGQGLQFLFEYFSETQRNKGNFPGRFSGRQFSNSRSEMNVSTLELGDSALYLCASSPGTSGTYEQYFGPGTRLTVT.

This clone was seen only once. V is TRBV27 and J is TRBJ2-1; the match to TRBD2 covers 10 bases. Per germline, CDR1 MNHEY and CDR2 SMNVEV (reference sequence). The V gene end was trimmed by 6 bases and the J gene end by 6 bases; junction bases not matched to a gene: 5. This CDR3 region has 14 residues. DNA for the CDR3: TGTGCCAGCAGGCTAGCGGGAGTAACCAATGAGCAGTTCTTC. Translated: CASRLAGVTNEQFF.

The genes are TRBV19 and TRBJ2-1; D perhaps matches TRBD1 (6 bases). The V gene lost 0 bases and the J gene lost 2 bases, with 8 bases spanning the gap. The germline CDR1 and CDR2 sequences are LNHDA and SQIVND (reference sequence). This CDR3 contains 15 residues. The DNA of the CDR3 is TGTGCCAGTAGTATAGACAGGGGCCCCTACAATGAGCAGTTCTTC. It specifies CASSIDRGPYNEQFF.

The J gene is TRBJ2-5, the V gene TRBV7-6, with D tentatively TRBD1 (6 bases). Germline-derived CDR1 and CDR2 are SGHVS and FNYEAQ. The CDR3 is 14 amino acids. The V end lost 0 bases, the J end lost 5 bases, and 10 bases lay between the germline ends. CDR3 sequence reads: CASSLARGLETQYF. The CDR3 bases are TGTGCCAGCAGCTTAGCGAGGGGGTTGGAGACCCAGTACTTC.

V and J are TRBV5-6 and TRBJ1-3; TRBD1 might be the D (5 bases). CDR1 SGHDT and CDR2 YYEEEE come from the germline V gene. The CDR3 has 16 residues. Trimming took 0 bases from V and 0 from J, leaving 10 bases between them. CDR3 sequence (DNA): TGTGCCAGCAGCTTGGATTGGGGGGTCTCTGGAAACACCATATATTTT. This gives the protein CASSLDWGVSGNTIYF.

The rearrangement links TRBV5-1 to TRBJ2-3; perhaps TRBD2 as D (6 bases). The length of the CDR3 is 16 residues. The germline V gene has CDR1 SGHRS and CDR2 YFSETQ. V was trimmed by 4 bases and J by 5 bases, leaving 20 bases between them. The CDR3 nucleotides are TGCGCCAGCAGCGGTCGGGACTCTCCCTCGGGAGATACGCAGTATTTT. This gives the protein CASSGRDSPSGDTQYF.

The chain recombines TRBV6-6 with TRBJ1-2, with TRBD1 matching over 8 bases. This CDR3 comprises 14 residues. CDR1 MNHNY and CDR2 SVGAGI come from the germline V gene (reference sequence). The V gene end was trimmed by 6 bases and the J gene end by 2 bases; junction bases not matched to a gene: 5. CDR3 sequence: CASRSRGRNYGYTF. Written as DNA, the CDR3 is TGTGCCAGCAGATCCAGGGGGCGCAACTATGGCTACACCTTC.

This clone appeared a single time. This sequence joins TRBV7-6 and TRBJ2-3; 9 bases are a match to TRBD2. The germline gives CDR1 SGHVS, CDR2 FNYEAQ. V lost 3 bases, J lost 6 bases, and 7 bases stayed unmatched. This CDR3 spans 15 amino acids. The CDR3 spells CASSLIKREVDTQYF. CDR3 coding DNA: TGTGCCAGCAGCTTGATTAAGCGGGAGGTGGATACGCAGTATTTT. The variable domain in full, completed from reference TRBV7-6 and TRBJ2-3, reads GAGVSQSPRYKVTKRGQDVALRCDPISGHVSLYWYRQALGQGPEFLTYFNYEAQQDKSGLPNDRFSAERPEGSISTLTIQRTEQRDSAMYRCASSLIKREVDTQYFGPGTRLTVL.

The V gene is TRBV2, the J gene TRBJ2-7; 7 nucleotides match TRBD2. The CDR3 extends over 13 amino acids. V was pared by 7 bases and J by 5 bases, with 8 bases of the junction left unmatched. Germline V gene lookup returns CDR1 SNHLY and CDR2 FYNNEI. The CDR3, as DNA: TGTGCCAGCATCGGGGGGAGGGCTCACGAGCAGTACTTC. Its translation is CASIGGRAHEQYF.

This chain joins TRBV7-3 and TRBJ2-2, with D possibly being TRBD2 (5 bases). The CDR3 is 15 residues long. V was shortened by 2 bases and J by 4 bases, with 11 bases between the two germline ends. Germline assignment: CDR1 SGHTA and CDR2 FQGTGA. The CDR3 loop reads CASSLLPGTTGELFF. In DNA, the CDR3 is TGTGCCAGCAGCTTACTACCGGGAACCACCGGGGAGCTGTTTTTT. Variable domain in full (rest from reference TRBV7-3 and TRBJ2-2): GAGVSQTPSNKVTEKGKYVELRCDPISGHTALYWYRQSLGQGPEFLIYFQGTGAADDSGLPNDRFFAVRPEGSVSTLKIQRTERGDSAVYLCASSLLPGTTGELFFGEGSRLTVL.

V gene TRBV27 combines with J gene TRBJ2-7; D not certain. Between the trimmed V and J ends, which lost 2 bases and 2 bases, there was a span of 7 bases. The CDR3 loop spans 13 amino acids. Germline loops: CDR1 MNHEY, CDR2 SMNVEV (reference sequence). The DNA for the CDR3 is TGTGCCAGCAGTTTAGGTAGAACCTACGAGCAGTACTTC. Encoded protein: CASSLGRTYEQYF.

The chain is built from TRBV6-1 and TRBJ1-1; no definite D call. Germline values: CDR1 MNHNS, CDR2 SASEGT. CDR3 length: 11 amino acids. Between the trimmed V and J ends, which lost 6 bases and 3 bases, there was a span of 5 bases. The CDR3 spells CASRDYTEAFF. The CDR3 DNA sequence: TGTGCCAGCAGGGACTACACTGAAGCTTTCTTT.

V gene TRBV4-1 combines with J gene TRBJ2-3; D perhaps matches TRBD2 (6 bases). Trimming cost V 1 base and J 4 bases, with 21 bases left between them. This CDR3 contains 18 residues. CDR1 MGHRA and CDR2 YSYEKL come from the germline V gene. CDR3 protein: CASSQGVQAGDLADTQYF. The DNA for the CDR3 is TGCGCCAGCAGCCAAGGCGTTCAAGCGGGTGATTTAGCAGATACGCAGTATTTT.

The V gene is TRBV7-9, the J gene TRBJ2-3; 10 nucleotides match TRBD1. Germline lookup yields CDR1 SEHNR and CDR2 FQNEAQ (reference sequence). CDR3 size: 16 residues. V lost 5 bases, J lost 5 bases, and 10 bases stayed unmatched. The CDR3 sequence: CASSDSRDRGGDTQYF. The CDR3 bases are TGTGCCAGCAGCGACAGCAGGGACAGGGGCGGAGATACGCAGTATTTT.

This sequence joins TRBV10-3 and TRBJ2-2; D is uncertain. CDR3 size: 14 residues. Germline V gives CDR1 ENHRY, CDR2 SYGVKD. The ends were cut back, 3 bases at V and 1 base at J, with 6 bases in the middle. The CDR3 nucleotides are TGTGCCATCAGTGAACAGTTGAACACCGGGGAGCTGTTTTTT. Translation: CAISEQLNTGELFF.